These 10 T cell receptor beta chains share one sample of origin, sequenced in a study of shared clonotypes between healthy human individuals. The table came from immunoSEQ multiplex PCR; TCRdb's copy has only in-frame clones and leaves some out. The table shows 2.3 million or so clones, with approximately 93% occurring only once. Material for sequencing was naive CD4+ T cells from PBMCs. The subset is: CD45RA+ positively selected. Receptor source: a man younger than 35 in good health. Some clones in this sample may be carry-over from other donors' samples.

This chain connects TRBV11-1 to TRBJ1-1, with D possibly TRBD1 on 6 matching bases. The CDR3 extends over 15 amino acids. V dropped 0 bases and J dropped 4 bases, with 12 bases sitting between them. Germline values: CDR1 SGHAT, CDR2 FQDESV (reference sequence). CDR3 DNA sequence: TGTGCCAGCAGCTTAGCGTTTGGAGGGGGCACTGAAGCTTTCTTT. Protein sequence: CASSLAFGGGTEAFF.

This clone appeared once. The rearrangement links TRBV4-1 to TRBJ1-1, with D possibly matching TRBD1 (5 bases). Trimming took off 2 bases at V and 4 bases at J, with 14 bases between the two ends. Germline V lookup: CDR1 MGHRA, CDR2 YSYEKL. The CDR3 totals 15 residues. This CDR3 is CASSQSAGWGTEAFF. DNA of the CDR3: TGCGCCAGCAGCCAATCGGCAGGGTGGGGCACTGAAGCTTTCTTT.

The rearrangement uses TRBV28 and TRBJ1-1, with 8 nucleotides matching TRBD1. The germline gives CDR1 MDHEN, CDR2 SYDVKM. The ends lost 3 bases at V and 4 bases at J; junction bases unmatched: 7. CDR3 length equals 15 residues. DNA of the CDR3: TGTGCCAGCAGTTTCGTAACAGGGGGACTCACTGAAGCTTTCTTT. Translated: CASSFVTGGLTEAFF. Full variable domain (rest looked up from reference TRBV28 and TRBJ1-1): DVKVTQSSRYLVKRTGEKVFLECVQDMDHENMFWYRQDPGLGLRLIYFSYDVKMKEKGDIPEGYSVSREKKERFSLILESASTNQTSMYLCASSFVTGGLTEAFFGQGTRLTVV.

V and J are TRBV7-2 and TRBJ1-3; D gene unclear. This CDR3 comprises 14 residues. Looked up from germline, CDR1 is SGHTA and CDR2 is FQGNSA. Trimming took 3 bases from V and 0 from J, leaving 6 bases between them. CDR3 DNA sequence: TGTGCCAGCAGCTTTGCGGGCTCTGGAAACACCATATATTTT. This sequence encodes CASSFAGSGNTIYF. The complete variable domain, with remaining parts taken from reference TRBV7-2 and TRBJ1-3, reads GAGVSQSPSNKVTEKGKDVELRCDPISGHTALYWYRQSLGQGLEFLIYFQGNSAPDKSGLPSDRFSAERTGGSVSTLTIQRTQQEDSAVYLCASSFAGSGNTIYFGEGSWLTVV.

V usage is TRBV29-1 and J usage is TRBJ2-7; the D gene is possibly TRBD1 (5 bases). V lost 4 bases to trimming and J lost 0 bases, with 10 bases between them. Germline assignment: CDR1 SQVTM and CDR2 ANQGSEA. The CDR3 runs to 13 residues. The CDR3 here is CSVGSDSSYEQYF. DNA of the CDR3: TGCAGCGTTGGCAGCGACAGCTCCTACGAGCAGTACTTC.

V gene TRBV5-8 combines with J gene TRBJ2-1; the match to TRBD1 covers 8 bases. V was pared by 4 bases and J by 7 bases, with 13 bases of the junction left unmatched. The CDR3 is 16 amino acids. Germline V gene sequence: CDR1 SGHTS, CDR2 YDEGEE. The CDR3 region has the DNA TGTGCCAGCAGCCCCTTCGCGACAGGGGCGCTTAATGAGCAGTTCTTC. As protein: CASSPFATGALNEQFF.

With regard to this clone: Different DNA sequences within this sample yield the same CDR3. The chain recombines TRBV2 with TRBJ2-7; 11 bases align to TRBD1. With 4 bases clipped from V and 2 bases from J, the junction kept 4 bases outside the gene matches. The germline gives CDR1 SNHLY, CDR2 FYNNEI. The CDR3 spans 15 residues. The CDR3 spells CASSGGTGGPYEQYF. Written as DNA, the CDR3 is TGTGCCAGCAGTGGAGGGACAGGGGGACCCTACGAGCAGTACTTC.

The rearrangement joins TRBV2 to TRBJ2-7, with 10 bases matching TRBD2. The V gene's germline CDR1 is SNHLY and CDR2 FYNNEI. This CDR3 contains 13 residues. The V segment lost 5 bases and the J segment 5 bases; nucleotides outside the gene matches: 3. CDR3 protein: CASSKLAGNEQYF. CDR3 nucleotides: TGTGCCAGCAGTAAACTAGCGGGGAACGAGCAGTACTTC.

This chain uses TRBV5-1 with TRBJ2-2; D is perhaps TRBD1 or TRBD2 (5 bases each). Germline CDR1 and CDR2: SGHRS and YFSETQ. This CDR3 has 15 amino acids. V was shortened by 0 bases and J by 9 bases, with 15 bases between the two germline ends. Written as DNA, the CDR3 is TGCGCCAGCAGCTTGGGGGGCCCGGCTAGCTGGGAGCTGTTTTTT. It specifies CASSLGGPASWELFF.

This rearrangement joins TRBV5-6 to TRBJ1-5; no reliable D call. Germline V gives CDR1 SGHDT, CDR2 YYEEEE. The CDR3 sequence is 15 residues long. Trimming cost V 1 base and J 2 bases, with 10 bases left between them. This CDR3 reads CASSLWGRGNQPQHF. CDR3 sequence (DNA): TGTGCCAGCAGCTTGTGGGGAAGGGGCAATCAGCCCCAGCATTTT. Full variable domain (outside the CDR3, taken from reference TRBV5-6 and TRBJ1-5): DAGVTQSPTHLIKTRGQQVTLRCSPKSGHDTVSWYQQALGQGPQFIFQYYEEEERQRGNFPDRFSGHQFPNYSSELNVNALLLGDSALYLCASSLWGRGNQPQHFGDGTRLSIL.